Presented here are 17 T cell receptor beta chains from one specimen sequenced in a study of naive and memory T cell subsets (dated by TCRdb to about 2017). The library was obtained by UMI-ligation and nested PCR. Sequencing was performed on an Illumina MiSeq. The beta constant-region primer consisted of an equimolar mixture of two oligonucleotides that together covered TRBC1 and TRBC2. TCRdb ran its own pipeline on the public reads, namely fastp trimming at Q25 and MiXCR clone calling, and kept in-frame beta chains. Duplicate CDR3 protein sequences are folded into a single record with the most common DNA and genes. Across this sample there are 120,000 to 150,000 distinct CDR3 sequences, with over 15% seen only once. The ten largest clones add up to 0.14% of the sample. Material: naive CD4+ T cells from blood. The cell subset or site tag for this specimen amounts to: naive T cells, CD45RA high CD27+. All receptors come from a human donor in good health.

This clonotype has a handful of counts. V gene TRBV12-3 or TRBV12-4 combines with J gene TRBJ2-7; no definite D call. Trimming pared 6 bases from V and 3 bases from J, leaving 15 bases between. This CDR3 region has 14 residues. The DNA of the CDR3 is TGTGCCAGCAGCTTCGGACGGCAGGTCTACGAGCAGTACTTC. This sequence encodes CASSFGRQVYEQYF.

The chain joins TRBV5-6 to TRBJ1-5, with D possibly matching TRBD1 (5 bases). Trimming pared 1 base from V and 11 bases from J, leaving 13 bases between. This CDR3 contains 13 residues. The germline gives CDR1 SGHDT, CDR2 YYEEEE. The CDR3 nucleotides read TGTGCCAGCAGCTTGCTCAGCACGGGGGCCCAGCATTTT. This translates into CASSLLSTGAQHF.

This clonotype was seen only a few times. The chain carries TRBV6-1 and TRBJ1-6; no firm D call. This CDR3 spans 12 amino acids. Germline V gives CDR1 MNHNS, CDR2 SASEGT. The ends were cut back, 6 bases at V and 10 bases at J, with 10 bases in the middle. The CDR3 loop is CASSPVSSPLHF. In DNA, the CDR3 is TGTGCCAGCAGCCCCGTTTCGTCACCCCTCCACTTT.

This chain connects TRBV20-1 to TRBJ1-2, with D tentatively TRBD1 (5 bases). CDR1 and CDR2 from the germline V gene are DFQATT and SNEGSKA (reference sequence). CDR3 length equals 13 residues. CDR3 sequence: CTTPGRGDEGYTF. CDR3 in DNA: TGCACAACCCCCGGCCGGGGGGATGAAGGCTACACCTTC.

The table lists this clonotype with many counts. This chain connects TRBV29-1 to TRBJ2-1; tentatively, D is TRBD2 (6 bases). CDR3 length: 15 amino acids. V gave up 1 base and J gave up 4 bases, with 14 bases separating them. Germline-derived CDR1 and CDR2 are SQVTM and ANQGSEA. The CDR3 nucleotides are TGCAGCGTTGAAGTACTAGCTCTAAATTACAATGAGCAGTTCTTC. It encodes CSVEVLALNYNEQFF.

A few counts support this clonotype. This chain joins TRBV25-1 and TRBJ2-1, with 8 bases fitting TRBD1. The germline gives CDR1 MGHDK, CDR2 SYGVNS. V was clipped by 0 bases and J by 6 bases; unmatched bases: 10. The CDR3 totals 17 residues. CDR3 loop: CASSEYPGGGQGNEQFF. CDR3 coding DNA: TGTGCCAGCAGTGAATATCCCGGAGGAGGACAGGGCAATGAGCAGTTCTTC.

The chain recombines TRBV7-8 with TRBJ2-7; 8 bases are shared with TRBD1. Germline CDR1 reads SGHVS; CDR2 reads FQNEAQ. Losses at the gene ends were 3 bases for V and 2 bases for J; bases not matched to a gene: 6. CDR3 length equals 15 residues. In DNA form, the CDR3 reads TGTGCCAGCAGCTTTAGGGGACAGGCACCCTACGAGCAGTACTTC. It codes for CASSFRGQAPYEQYF.

The V call is TRBV12-3 or TRBV12-4, the J call TRBJ2-4; 12 positions agree with TRBD2. Losses at the gene ends were 5 bases for V and 1 base for J; bases not matched to a gene: 0. This CDR3 region has 15 residues. CDR3 DNA sequence: TGTGCCAGCAGTGGACTAGCGGGGGCCAAAAACATTCAGTACTTC. Residues: CASSGLAGAKNIQYF.

In its sample, this clonotype was seen a few times. The chain recombines TRBV6-5 with TRBJ2-6, with TRBD1 matching 12 bases. CDR3 length equals 18 residues. The V gene end was trimmed by 2 bases and the J gene end by 4 bases; junction bases not matched to a gene: 6. Germline CDR1 reads MNHEY; CDR2 reads SVGAGI. CDR3 region: CASSYGDRGQVGANVLTF. CDR3 sequence (DNA): TGTGCCAGCAGTTACGGGGACAGGGGGCAGGTGGGGGCCAACGTCCTGACTTTC.

This clonotype was observed a few times. The CDR3 protein is CASSQEVASLNEQFF. The DNA of the CDR3 is TGTGCCAGCAGCCAAGAAGTCGCTAGCCTCAATGAGCAGTTCTTC. The rearrangement joins TRBV4-2 to TRBJ2-1; tentatively, D is TRBD2 (5 bases). The V gene's germline CDR1 is LGHNA and CDR2 YNFKEQ. The CDR3 has 15 amino acids. V was shortened by 0 bases and J by 6 bases, with 12 bases between the two germline ends.

The sample holds a few counts of this clonotype. The chain employs TRBV20-1 and TRBJ2-1; TRBD2 is a possible D gene (6 bases). CDR1 is DFQATT and CDR2 is SNEGSKA in the germline V gene (reference sequence). V was trimmed by 4 bases and J by 2 bases, leaving 12 bases between them. This CDR3 has 14 residues. CDR3 sequence (DNA): TGCAGTGCTATTTCCGGGGGTGCCTACAATGAGCAGTTCTTC. It codes for CSAISGGAYNEQFF.

The genes are TRBV5-1 and TRBJ2-7; 9 bases match TRBD1. This CDR3 is built from 15 residues. Germline loops: CDR1 SGHRS, CDR2 YFSETQ. The trim removed 0 bases at V and 7 bases at J, leaving 8 bases unmatched. CDR3 region: CASSLGGTGFGEQYF. DNA for the CDR3: TGCGCCAGCAGCTTGGGAGGGACAGGGTTTGGAGAGCAGTACTTC.

The chain recombines TRBV5-1 with TRBJ2-3; 9 nucleotides match TRBD1. Germline V gives CDR1 SGHRS, CDR2 YFSETQ. V was pared by 6 bases and J by 4 bases, with 6 bases of the junction left unmatched. The CDR3 is 14 amino acids. CDR3 nucleotides: TGCGCCAGCAAACGCCGGACAGGGGCAGATACGCAGTATTTT. Translated, it gives CASKRRTGADTQYF.

The chain carries TRBV20-1 and TRBJ1-1; 7 bases agree with TRBD1. The ends lost 5 bases at V and 4 bases at J; junction bases unmatched: 7. Germline CDR1 is DFQATT and CDR2 is SNEGSKA (reference sequence). The CDR3 runs to 13 residues. The CDR3, as DNA: TGCAGTGCTCCGCGACAGGGCGGCACTGAAGCTTTCTTT. As protein: CSAPRQGGTEAFF.

The V call is TRBV2, the J call TRBJ2-3, with 9 bases that match TRBD2. There are 15 residues in the CDR3. Per germline, CDR1 SNHLY and CDR2 FYNNEI. V gave up 8 bases and J gave up 2 bases; unmatched junction bases: 8. CDR3 DNA sequence: TGTGCCAGCTCGTGGGCTAGCGGGACCACAGATACGCAGTATTTT. It specifies CASSWASGTTDTQYF.

This clonotype was detected a few times. This chain links TRBV3-1 with TRBJ2-5; 11 nucleotides agree with TRBD2. This CDR3 has 16 amino acids. Germline trimming cut 7 bases from V and 0 bases from J; bases unmatched to any gene: 7. Germline V gene data show CDR1 as LGHDT and CDR2 as YNNKEL (reference sequence). The CDR3 protein is CASNPGLAGYQETQYF. The CDR3 DNA reads as TGTGCCAGCAACCCAGGACTAGCGGGTTACCAAGAGACCCAGTACTTC.

This clonotype has just a few counts. The CDR3 coding sequence is TGTGCCTGGAGTAGCTCTGCCTCCGAGCAGTACTTC. Its translation: CAWSSSASEQYF. The rearrangement joins TRBV30 to TRBJ2-7; D is ambiguous. V lost 2 bases and J 6 bases, leaving 11 bases between the germline ends. The length of the CDR3 is 12 residues. CDR1 is GTSNPN and CDR2 is SVGIG in the germline V gene (reference sequence).